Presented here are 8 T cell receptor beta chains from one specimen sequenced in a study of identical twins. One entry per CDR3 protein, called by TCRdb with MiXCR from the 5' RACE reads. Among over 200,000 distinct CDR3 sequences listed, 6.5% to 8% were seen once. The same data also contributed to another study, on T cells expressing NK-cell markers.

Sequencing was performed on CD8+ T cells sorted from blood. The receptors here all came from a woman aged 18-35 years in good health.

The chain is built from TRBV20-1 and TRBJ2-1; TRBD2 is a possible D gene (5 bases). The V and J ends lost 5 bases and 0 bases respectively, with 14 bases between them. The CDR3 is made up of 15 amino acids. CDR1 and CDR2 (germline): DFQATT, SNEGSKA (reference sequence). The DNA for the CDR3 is TGCAGTGCTCCAGAGGGCGTGAGCTCCTACAATGAGCAGTTCTTC. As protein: CSAPEGVSSYNEQFF.

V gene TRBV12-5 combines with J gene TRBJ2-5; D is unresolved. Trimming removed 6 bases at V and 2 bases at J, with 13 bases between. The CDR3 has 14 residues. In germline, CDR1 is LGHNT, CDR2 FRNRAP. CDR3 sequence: CASGLTLGQETQYF. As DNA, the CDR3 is TGTGCTAGTGGCCTTACCCTAGGGCAAGAGACCCAGTACTTC.

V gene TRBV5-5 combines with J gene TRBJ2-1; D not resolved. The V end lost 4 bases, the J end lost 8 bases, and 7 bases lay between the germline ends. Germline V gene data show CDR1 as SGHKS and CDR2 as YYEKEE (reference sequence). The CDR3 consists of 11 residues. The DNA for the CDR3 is TGTGCCAGCAGCCATTTAGATGAGCAGTTCTTC. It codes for CASSHLDEQFF.

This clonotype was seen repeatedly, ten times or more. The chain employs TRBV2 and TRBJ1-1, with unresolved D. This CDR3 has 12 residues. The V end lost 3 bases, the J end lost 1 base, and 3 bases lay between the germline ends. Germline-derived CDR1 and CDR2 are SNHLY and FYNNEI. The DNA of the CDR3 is TGTGCCAGCAGTGACAGGAACACTGAAGCTTTCTTT. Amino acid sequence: CASSDRNTEAFF.

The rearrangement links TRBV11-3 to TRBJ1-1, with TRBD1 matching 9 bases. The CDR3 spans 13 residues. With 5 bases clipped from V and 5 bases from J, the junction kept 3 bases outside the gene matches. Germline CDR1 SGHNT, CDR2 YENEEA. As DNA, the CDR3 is TGTGCCAGCAGCGGGGACAGGGTGACTGAAGCTTTCTTT. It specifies CASSGDRVTEAFF.

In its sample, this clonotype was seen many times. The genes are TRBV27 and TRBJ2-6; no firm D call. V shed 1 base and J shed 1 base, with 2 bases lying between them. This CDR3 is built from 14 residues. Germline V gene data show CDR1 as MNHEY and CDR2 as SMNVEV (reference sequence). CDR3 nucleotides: TGTGCCAGCAGTTTATTATCTGGGGCCAACGTCCTGACTTTC. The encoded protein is CASSLLSGANVLTF.

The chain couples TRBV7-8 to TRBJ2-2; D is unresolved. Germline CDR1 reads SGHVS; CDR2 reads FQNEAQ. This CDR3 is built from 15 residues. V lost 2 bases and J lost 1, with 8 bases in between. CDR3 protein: CASSLKVQNTGELFF. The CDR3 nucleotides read TGTGCCAGCAGCTTAAAGGTCCAGAACACCGGGGAGCTGTTTTTT.

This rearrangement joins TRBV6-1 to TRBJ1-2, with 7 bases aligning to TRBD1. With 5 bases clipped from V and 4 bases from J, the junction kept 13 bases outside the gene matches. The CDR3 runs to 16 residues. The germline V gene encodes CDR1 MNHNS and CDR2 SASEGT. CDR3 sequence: CASSPNPGGKGYGYTF. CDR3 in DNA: TGTGCCAGCAGTCCCAATCCAGGGGGGAAAGGCTATGGCTACACCTTC.